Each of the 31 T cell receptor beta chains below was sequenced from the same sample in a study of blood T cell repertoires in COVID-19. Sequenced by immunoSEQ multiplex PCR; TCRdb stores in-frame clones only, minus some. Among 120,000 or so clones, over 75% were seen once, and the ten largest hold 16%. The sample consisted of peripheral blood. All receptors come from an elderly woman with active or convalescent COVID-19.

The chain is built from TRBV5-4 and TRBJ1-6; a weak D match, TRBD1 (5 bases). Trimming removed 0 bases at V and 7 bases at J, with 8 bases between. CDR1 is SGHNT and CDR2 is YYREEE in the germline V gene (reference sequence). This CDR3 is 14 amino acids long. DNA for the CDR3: TGTGCCAGCAGCTTGGCGGGGGGAAATTCACCCCTCCACTTT. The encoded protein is CASSLAGGNSPLHF.

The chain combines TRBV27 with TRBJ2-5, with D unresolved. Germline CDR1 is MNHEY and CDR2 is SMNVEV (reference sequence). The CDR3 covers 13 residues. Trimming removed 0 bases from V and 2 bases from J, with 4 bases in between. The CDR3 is CASSLSRQETQYF. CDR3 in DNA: TGTGCCAGCAGTTTATCTCGGCAAGAGACCCAGTACTTC.

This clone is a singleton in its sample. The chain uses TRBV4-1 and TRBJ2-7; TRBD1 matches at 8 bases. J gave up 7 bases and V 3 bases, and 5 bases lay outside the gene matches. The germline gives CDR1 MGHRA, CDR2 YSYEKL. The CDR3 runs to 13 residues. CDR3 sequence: CASSQSRDREQYF. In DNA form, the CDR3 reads TGCGCCAGCAGCCAGTCCCGGGACAGGGAGCAGTACTTC.

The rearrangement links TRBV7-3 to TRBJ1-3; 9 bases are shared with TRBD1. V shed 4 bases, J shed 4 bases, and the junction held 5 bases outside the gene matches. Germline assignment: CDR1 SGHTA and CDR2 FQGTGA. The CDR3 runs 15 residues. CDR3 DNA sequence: TGTGCCAGCAGCTCGGGGACAGGGACAGGAAACACCATATATTTT. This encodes CASSSGTGTGNTIYF.

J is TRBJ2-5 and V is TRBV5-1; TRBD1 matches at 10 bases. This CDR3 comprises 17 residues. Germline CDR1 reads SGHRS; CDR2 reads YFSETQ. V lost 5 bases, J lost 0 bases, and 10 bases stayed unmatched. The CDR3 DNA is TGCGCCAGCAGTACACGGGGGGGACAGGGGTACCAAGAGACCCAGTACTTC. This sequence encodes CASSTRGGQGYQETQYF.

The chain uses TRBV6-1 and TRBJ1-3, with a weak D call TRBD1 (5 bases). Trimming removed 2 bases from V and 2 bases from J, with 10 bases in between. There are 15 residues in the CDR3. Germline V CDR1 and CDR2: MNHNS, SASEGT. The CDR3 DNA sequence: TGTGCCAGCAGTGAACGCGCAGGGACTGGAAACACCATATATTTT. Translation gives CASSERAGTGNTIYF.

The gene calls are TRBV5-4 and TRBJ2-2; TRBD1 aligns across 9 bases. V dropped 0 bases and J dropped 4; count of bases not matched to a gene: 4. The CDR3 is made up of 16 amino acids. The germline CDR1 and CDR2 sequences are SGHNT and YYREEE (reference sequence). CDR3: CASSLGTGVGTGELFF. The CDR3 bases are TGTGCCAGCAGCTTGGGGACAGGGGTCGGCACCGGGGAGCTGTTTTTT. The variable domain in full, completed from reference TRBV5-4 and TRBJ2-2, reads ETGVTQSPTHLIKTRGQQVTLRCSSQSGHNTVSWYQQALGQGPQFIFQYYREEENGRGNFPPRFSGLQFPNYSSELNVNALELDDSALYLCASSLGTGVGTGELFFGEGSRLTVL.

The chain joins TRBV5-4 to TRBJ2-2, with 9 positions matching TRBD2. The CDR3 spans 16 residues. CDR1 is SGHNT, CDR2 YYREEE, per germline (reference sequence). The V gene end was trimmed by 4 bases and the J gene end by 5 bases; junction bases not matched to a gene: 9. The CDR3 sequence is CASSAIAGELTGELFF. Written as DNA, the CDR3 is TGTGCCAGCAGCGCTATAGCGGGAGAGTTGACCGGGGAGCTGTTTTTT.

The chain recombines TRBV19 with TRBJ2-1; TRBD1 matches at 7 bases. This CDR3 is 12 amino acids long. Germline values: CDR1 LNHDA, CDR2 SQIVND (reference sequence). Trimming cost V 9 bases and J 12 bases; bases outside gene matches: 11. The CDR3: CASTGQTNRQFF. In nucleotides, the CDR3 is TGTGCCAGCACGGGACAGACCAATAGGCAGTTCTTC.

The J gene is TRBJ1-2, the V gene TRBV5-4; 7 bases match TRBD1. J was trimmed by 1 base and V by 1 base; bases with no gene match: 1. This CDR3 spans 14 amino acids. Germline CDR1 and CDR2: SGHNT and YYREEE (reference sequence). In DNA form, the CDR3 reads TGTGCCAGCAGCTTGCAGGGGGTTAACTATGGCTACACCTTC. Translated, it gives CASSLQGVNYGYTF.

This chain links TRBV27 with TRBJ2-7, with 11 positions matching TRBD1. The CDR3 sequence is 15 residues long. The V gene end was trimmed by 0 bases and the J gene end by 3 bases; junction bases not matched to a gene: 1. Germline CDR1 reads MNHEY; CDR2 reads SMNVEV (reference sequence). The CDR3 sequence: CASSLSGTGGYEQYF. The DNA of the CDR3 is TGTGCCAGCAGTTTATCTGGGACAGGGGGCTACGAGCAGTACTTC.

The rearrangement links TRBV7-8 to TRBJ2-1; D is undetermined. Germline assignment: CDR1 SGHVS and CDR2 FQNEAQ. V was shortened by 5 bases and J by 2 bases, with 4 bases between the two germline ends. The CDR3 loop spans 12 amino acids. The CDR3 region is CASSLTYNEQFF. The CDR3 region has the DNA TGTGCCAGCAGCCTTACCTACAATGAGCAGTTCTTC.

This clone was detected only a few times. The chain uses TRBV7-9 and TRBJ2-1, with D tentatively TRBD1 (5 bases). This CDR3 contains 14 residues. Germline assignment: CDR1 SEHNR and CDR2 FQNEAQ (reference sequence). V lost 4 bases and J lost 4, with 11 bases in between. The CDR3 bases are TGTGCCAGCAGCTCTGTGTGGACATACAATGAGCAGTTCTTC. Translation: CASSSVWTYNEQFF.

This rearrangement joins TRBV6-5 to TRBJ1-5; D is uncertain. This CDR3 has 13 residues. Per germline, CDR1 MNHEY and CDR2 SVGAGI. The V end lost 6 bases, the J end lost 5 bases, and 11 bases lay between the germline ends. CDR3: CASRWTPYQPQHF. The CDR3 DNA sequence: TGTGCCAGCAGATGGACTCCATATCAGCCCCAGCATTTT.

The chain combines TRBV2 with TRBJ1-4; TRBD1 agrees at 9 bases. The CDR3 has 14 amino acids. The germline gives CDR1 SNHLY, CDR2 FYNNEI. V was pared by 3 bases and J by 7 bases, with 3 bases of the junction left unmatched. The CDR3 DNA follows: TGTGCCAGCAGTGATAGGGACAGGGTTGAAAAACTGTTTTTT. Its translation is CASSDRDRVEKLFF.

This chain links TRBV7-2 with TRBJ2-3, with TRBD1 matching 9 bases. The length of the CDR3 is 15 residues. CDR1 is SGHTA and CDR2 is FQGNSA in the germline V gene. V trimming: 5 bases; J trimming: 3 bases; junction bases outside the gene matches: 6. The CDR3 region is CASSPGQGRTDTQYF. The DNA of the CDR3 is TGTGCCAGCAGCCCCGGACAGGGGAGAACAGATACGCAGTATTTT.

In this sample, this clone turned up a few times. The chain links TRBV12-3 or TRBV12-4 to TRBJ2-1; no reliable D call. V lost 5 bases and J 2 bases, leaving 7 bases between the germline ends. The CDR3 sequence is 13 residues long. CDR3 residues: CASSPGTYNEQFF. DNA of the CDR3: TGTGCCAGCAGTCCGGGTACCTACAATGAGCAGTTCTTC.

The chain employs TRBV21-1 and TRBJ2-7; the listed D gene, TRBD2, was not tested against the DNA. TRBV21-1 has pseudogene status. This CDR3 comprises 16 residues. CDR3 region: CASSKEDRGGGNEQYF. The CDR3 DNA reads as TGTGCCAGCAGCAAAGAAGATCGGGGGGGAGGTAACGAGCAGTACTTC.

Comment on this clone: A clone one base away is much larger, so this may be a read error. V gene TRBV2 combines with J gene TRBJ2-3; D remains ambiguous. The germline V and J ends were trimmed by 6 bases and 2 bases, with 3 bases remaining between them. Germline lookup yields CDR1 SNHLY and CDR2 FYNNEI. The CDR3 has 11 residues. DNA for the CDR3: TGTGCCAGCAGCTACACAGATACGCAGTATTTT. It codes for CASSYTDTQYF.

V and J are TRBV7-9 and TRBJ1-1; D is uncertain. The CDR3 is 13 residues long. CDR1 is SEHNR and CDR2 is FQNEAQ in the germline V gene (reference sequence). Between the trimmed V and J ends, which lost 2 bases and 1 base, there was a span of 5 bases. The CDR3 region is CASSLQENTEAFF. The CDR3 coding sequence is TGTGCCAGCAGCTTACAGGAGAACACTGAAGCTTTCTTT.

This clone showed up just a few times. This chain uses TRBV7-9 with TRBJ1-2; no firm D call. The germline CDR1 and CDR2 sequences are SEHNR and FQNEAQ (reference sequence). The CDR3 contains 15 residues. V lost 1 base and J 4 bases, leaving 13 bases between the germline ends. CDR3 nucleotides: TGTGCCAGCAGCTTAGGCCAGGCTCCCCTCTATGGCTACACCTTC. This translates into CASSLGQAPLYGYTF.

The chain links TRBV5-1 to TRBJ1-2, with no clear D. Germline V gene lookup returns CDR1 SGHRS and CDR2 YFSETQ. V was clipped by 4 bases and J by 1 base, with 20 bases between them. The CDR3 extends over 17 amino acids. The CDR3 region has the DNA TGCGCCAGCAGCCGACTGGAATCGGGGTCTATTAACTATGGCTACACCTTC. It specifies CASSRLESGSINYGYTF.

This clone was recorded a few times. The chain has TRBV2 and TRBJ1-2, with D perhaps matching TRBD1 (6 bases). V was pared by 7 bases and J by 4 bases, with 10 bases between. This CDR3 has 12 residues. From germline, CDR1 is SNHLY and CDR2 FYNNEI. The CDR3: CASTLTGYGYTF. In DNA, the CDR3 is TGTGCCAGCACCTTGACAGGCTATGGCTACACCTTC.

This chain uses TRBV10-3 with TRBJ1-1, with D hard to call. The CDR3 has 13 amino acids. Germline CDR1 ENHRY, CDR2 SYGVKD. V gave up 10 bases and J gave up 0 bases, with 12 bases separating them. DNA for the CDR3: TGTGCCACCAAGGGAGATATGAACACTGAAGCTTTCTTT. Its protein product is CATKGDMNTEAFF.

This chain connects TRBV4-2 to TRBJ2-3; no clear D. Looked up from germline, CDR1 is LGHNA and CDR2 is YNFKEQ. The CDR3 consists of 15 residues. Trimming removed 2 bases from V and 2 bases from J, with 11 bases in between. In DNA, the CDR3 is TGTGCCAGCAGCCAACGAGAGCCCGACACAGATACGCAGTATTTT. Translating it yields CASSQREPDTDTQYF.

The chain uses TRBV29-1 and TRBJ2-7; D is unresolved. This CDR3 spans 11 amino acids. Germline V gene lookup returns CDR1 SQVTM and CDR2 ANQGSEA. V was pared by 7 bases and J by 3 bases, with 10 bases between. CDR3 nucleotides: TGCAGCGCTGAGACTGGCTACGAGCAGTACTTC. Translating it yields CSAETGYEQYF.

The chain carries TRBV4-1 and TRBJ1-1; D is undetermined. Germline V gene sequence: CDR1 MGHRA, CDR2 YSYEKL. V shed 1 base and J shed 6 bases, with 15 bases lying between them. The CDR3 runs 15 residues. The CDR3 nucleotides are TGCGCCAGCAGCCAAGGAACGCAGGATTGGGCTGAAGCTTTCTTT. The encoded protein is CASSQGTQDWAEAFF.

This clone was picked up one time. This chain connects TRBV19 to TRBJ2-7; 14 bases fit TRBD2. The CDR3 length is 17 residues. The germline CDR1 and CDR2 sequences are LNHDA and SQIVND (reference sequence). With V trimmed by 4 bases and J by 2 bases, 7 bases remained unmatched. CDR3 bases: TGTGCCAGTAGTAGAGGACTAGCGGGAGGCAAAACCTACGAGCAGTACTTC. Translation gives CASSRGLAGGKTYEQYF. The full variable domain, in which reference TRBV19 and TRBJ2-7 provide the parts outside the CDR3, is DGGITQSPKYLFRKEGQNVTLSCEQNLNHDAMYWYRQDPGQGLRLIYYSQIVNDFQKGDIAEGYSVSREKKESFPLTVTSAQKNPTAFYLCASSRGLAGGKTYEQYFGPGTRLTVT.

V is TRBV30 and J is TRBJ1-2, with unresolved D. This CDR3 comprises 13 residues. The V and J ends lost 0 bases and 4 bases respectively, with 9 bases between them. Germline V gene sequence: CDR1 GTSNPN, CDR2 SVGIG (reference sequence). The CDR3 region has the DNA TGTGCCTGGAGTGTCGGGAACAGCTATGGCTACACCTTC. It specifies CAWSVGNSYGYTF.

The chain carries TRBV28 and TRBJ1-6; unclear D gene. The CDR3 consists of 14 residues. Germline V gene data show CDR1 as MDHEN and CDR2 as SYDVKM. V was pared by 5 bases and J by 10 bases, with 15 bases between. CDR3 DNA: TGTGCCAGCAGTCCCGGGTCCGTGTCCTCACCCCTCCACTTT. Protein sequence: CASSPGSVSSPLHF.

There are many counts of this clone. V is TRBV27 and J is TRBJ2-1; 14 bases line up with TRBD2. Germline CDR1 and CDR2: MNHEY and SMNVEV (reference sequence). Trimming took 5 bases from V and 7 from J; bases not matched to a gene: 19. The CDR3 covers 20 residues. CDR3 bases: TGTGCCAGCAGTGGGGGGACTAGCGGGAGTACAGGGGATTTGGGTAATGAGCAGTTCTTC. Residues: CASSGGTSGSTGDLGNEQFF.